The 27 T cell receptor beta chains below come from one sample, sequenced in a study of shared clonotypes between healthy human individuals. Using immunoSEQ multiplex PCR, the repertoire was profiled, and TCRdb retains in-frame clones only, with some absent. The sample carries under 600,000 clones, 95% to 97% recorded once. The sequenced material came from naive CD4+ T cells sorted from blood. As to subset: CD45RA+ positively selected. The source of these receptors is a woman aged 30 to 39 in good health.

The chain joins TRBV7-9 to TRBJ1-1; no clear D gene. The CDR3 is 11 residues long. Germline assignment: CDR1 SEHNR and CDR2 FQNEAQ (reference sequence). V was cut by 1 base and J by 11 bases, with 8 bases left in between. The CDR3 region is CASSLDRVAFF. For the CDR3, the DNA is TGTGCCAGCAGCTTAGACCGTGTTGCTTTCTTT.

This clone was detected a few times. V is TRBV7-9 and J is TRBJ1-4, with TRBD1 matching 8 bases. The V segment lost 5 bases and the J segment 6 bases; nucleotides outside the gene matches: 5. The CDR3 runs 14 residues. Germline values: CDR1 SEHNR, CDR2 FQNEAQ (reference sequence). The CDR3 protein is CASSTGQGDEKLFF. The DNA for the CDR3 is TGTGCCAGCAGCACCGGACAGGGTGATGAAAAACTGTTTTTT.

The genes are TRBV21-1 and TRBJ1-5. TRBV21-1 is a pseudogene locus. This CDR3 spans 10 amino acids. The CDR3 DNA reads as TGTGCCAGCCGTGTACAGCCCCAGCATTTT. Amino acids: CASRVQPQHF.

The chain is built from TRBV2 and TRBJ2-7, with 9 positions matching TRBD2. From germline, CDR1 is SNHLY and CDR2 FYNNEI. The CDR3 spans 15 residues. V shed 6 bases and J 3 bases; nucleotides not matched to a gene: 9. The DNA for the CDR3 is TGTGCCAGCAGAAACAGACTAGCGGTTCGCTACGAGCAGTACTTC. Translation: CASRNRLAVRYEQYF.

Only one count was recorded for this clone. This chain uses TRBV7-3 with TRBJ1-1; a possible D gene is TRBD1 (5 bases). The V end lost 5 bases, the J end lost 2 bases, and 9 bases lay between the germline ends. Germline-derived CDR1 and CDR2 are SGHTA and FQGTGA. CDR3 length: 13 amino acids. The DNA for the CDR3 is TGTGCCAGCAGCACAGGCCGTAACACTGAAGCTTTCTTT. This translates into CASSTGRNTEAFF.

V gene TRBV6-6 combines with J gene TRBJ2-3; 7 positions match TRBD2. The CDR3 totals 15 residues. Per germline, CDR1 MNHNY and CDR2 SVGAGI (reference sequence). J lost 3 bases, V lost 4 bases, and 7 bases had no gene match. CDR3 amino acids: CASSSNGLVTDTQYF. In DNA form, the CDR3 reads TGTGCCAGCAGTTCCAATGGACTAGTAACAGATACGCAGTATTTT.

This sequence joins TRBV15 and TRBJ2-7; 9 nucleotides agree with TRBD1. The V segment lost 0 bases and the J segment 4 bases; nucleotides outside the gene matches: 7. The CDR3 is 16 amino acids. Germline assignment: CDR1 LNHNV and CDR2 YYDKDF (reference sequence). As DNA, the CDR3 is TGTGCCACCAGCAGAGATGGTGGGACAGGGTCTTACGAGCAGTACTTC. Protein sequence: CATSRDGGTGSYEQYF.

This clone was found a few times. This chain connects TRBV27 to TRBJ2-6, with 8 bases fitting TRBD1. The J segment lost 12 bases and the V segment lost 5 bases, leaving 6 bases of the junction unmatched. There are 13 residues in the CDR3. Germline V gene sequence: CDR1 MNHEY, CDR2 SMNVEV (reference sequence). The CDR3 protein is CASSRSGQAVLTF. DNA of the CDR3: TGTGCCAGCAGTCGATCGGGACAGGCCGTCCTGACTTTC.

The CDR3: CASADRGLNTEAFF. CDR3 DNA: TGTGCCAGTGCAGACAGGGGATTGAACACTGAAGCTTTCTTT. The chain has TRBV19 and TRBJ1-1, with TRBD1 matching over 8 bases. The CDR3 is 14 residues long. Trimming removed 8 bases from V and 0 bases from J; junction bases left unmatched: 5. Germline V gives CDR1 LNHDA, CDR2 SQIVND (reference sequence).

The V call is TRBV29-1, the J call TRBJ1-1; D is uncertain. Trimming took off 2 bases at V and 3 bases at J, with 16 bases between the two ends. CDR1 and CDR2 (germline): SQVTM, ANQGSEA. The CDR3 is 15 residues long. CDR3 in DNA: TGCAGCGTTGAACTTTTTGCCACAAAGGACACTGAAGCTTTCTTT. The encoded protein is CSVELFATKDTEAFF.

This sequence joins TRBV28 and TRBJ2-7; 7 positions match TRBD2. This CDR3 is 11 amino acids long. Germline V gene data show CDR1 as MDHEN and CDR2 as SYDVKM. The junction had 4 bases not matched to a gene; V was cut back by 10 bases and J by 4 bases. The CDR3 DNA follows: TGTGCCACGAGGGGAGGGTACGAGCAGTACTTC. This sequence encodes CATRGGYEQYF.

On this clone: In the same sample, other DNA sequences code for this CDR3. The CDR3 bases are TGTGCCAGCAGTTCCCTCTCCTACGAGCAGTACTTC. Its translation is CASSSLSYEQYF. The rearrangement links TRBV27 to TRBJ2-7; D uncertain. CDR1 is MNHEY, CDR2 SMNVEV, per germline (reference sequence). The CDR3 is made up of 12 amino acids. V was clipped by 4 bases and J by 0 bases, with 4 bases between them.

Here the CDR3 DNA reads TGTGCCAGCAGCTCCGGGGACAGGCCCCAAGAGACCCAGTACTTC. This translates into CASSSGDRPQETQYF. The chain couples TRBV7-3 to TRBJ2-5, with TRBD1 matching 8 bases. The CDR3 consists of 15 residues. CDR1 is SGHTA and CDR2 is FQGTGA in the germline V gene. The V gene end was trimmed by 4 bases and the J gene end by 1 base; junction bases not matched to a gene: 5.

This clone occurred once. This chain joins TRBV6-1 and TRBJ1-3; no reliable D call. Looked up from germline, CDR1 is MNHNS and CDR2 is SASEGT. Trimming left V 4 bases short and J 4 bases short, with 8 bases between. This CDR3 region has 13 residues. In DNA form, the CDR3 reads TGTGCCAGCAGTGTTGACGCAGGAAACACCATATATTTT. Its protein is CASSVDAGNTIYF.

The rearrangement links TRBV6-5 to TRBJ2-3, with 7 bases matching TRBD2. CDR1 is MNHEY and CDR2 is SVGAGI in the germline V gene. V lost 2 bases and J lost 2; bases outside the gene matches: 4. This CDR3 region has 15 residues. CDR3 DNA sequence: TGTGCCAGCAGTTACGCTGCGGGAGCCACAGATACGCAGTATTTT. It codes for CASSYAAGATDTQYF.

This chain connects TRBV27 to TRBJ1-2, with 7 nucleotides matching TRBD1. J lost 3 bases, V lost 1 base, and 5 bases had no gene match. The length of the CDR3 is 15 residues. Germline V gene sequence: CDR1 MNHEY, CDR2 SMNVEV (reference sequence). The CDR3 sequence: CASSLLGGSDYGYTF. The CDR3 coding sequence is TGTGCCAGCAGTTTATTAGGGGGCAGCGACTATGGCTACACCTTC.

This rearrangement joins TRBV4-1 to TRBJ2-5; maybe TRBD2 (5 bases). The end of the DNA fits TRBJ2-7 better, so the J call may be wrong. The CDR3 sequence is 14 residues long. CDR1 and CDR2 (germline): MGHRA, YSYEKL. CDR3 loop: CASSHPGKSYEQYF. CDR3 DNA sequence: TGCGCCAGCAGCCATCCGGGGAAGTCCTACGAGCAGTACTTC.

V and J are TRBV28 and TRBJ1-3; TRBD1 might be the D (5 bases). The CDR3 contains 15 residues. Per the germline V gene, CDR1 is MDHEN and CDR2 is SYDVKM. Between the trimmed V and J ends, which lost 11 bases and 2 bases, there was a span of 19 bases. The CDR3 DNA reads TGTGCCGGTATGGGGGGGATAGGTGCTGGAAACACCATATATTTT. Translating gives CAGMGGIGAGNTIYF.

The chain couples TRBV9 to TRBJ2-1, with D perhaps matching TRBD1 (5 bases). This CDR3 contains 16 residues. The V gene lost 4 bases and the J gene lost 9 bases, with 23 bases spanning the gap. The germline CDR1 and CDR2 sequences are SGDLS and YYNGEE. The CDR3 DNA reads as TGTGCCAGCAGCCCCAGTAGTAGTAGGGGATCGAGTGAGCAGTTCTTC. Its translation is CASSPSSSRGSSEQFF.

The V gene is TRBV5-1, the J gene TRBJ1-2; no reliable D call. Looked up from germline, CDR1 is SGHRS and CDR2 is YFSETQ. Trimming left V 3 bases short and J 5 bases short, with 17 bases between. The CDR3 loop spans 15 amino acids. The DNA of the CDR3 is TGCGCCAGCAGCTCGAGGAATGACGACATGTATGGCTACACCTTC. It yields the protein CASSSRNDDMYGYTF.

This chain connects TRBV28 to TRBJ1-1; perhaps TRBD1 as D (6 bases). Trimming pared 10 bases from V and 3 bases from J, leaving 15 bases between. This CDR3 spans 13 amino acids. The germline gives CDR1 MDHEN, CDR2 SYDVKM. This CDR3 is CATQGLSYTEAFF. CDR3 in DNA: TGTGCCACGCAGGGGCTTTCCTACACTGAAGCTTTCTTT.

The chain is built from TRBV27 and TRBJ2-3; TRBD1 aligns across 9 bases. J was trimmed by 6 bases and V by 4 bases; bases with no gene match: 11. CDR1 and CDR2 from the germline V gene are MNHEY and SMNVEV (reference sequence). The CDR3 covers 16 residues. CDR3 in DNA: TGTGCCAGCAGTTCCGGGACAGGGTCTGTGATGGATACGCAGTATTTT. Translated, it gives CASSSGTGSVMDTQYF.

This chain connects TRBV6-1 to TRBJ2-7; D may correspond to TRBD1 or TRBD2 (5 bases each). This CDR3 is built from 15 residues. Germline CDR1 MNHNS, CDR2 SASEGT. V dropped 10 bases and J dropped 0 bases, with 19 bases sitting between them. For the CDR3, the DNA is TGTGCCACGAGGGACCCTCATAAACGCTCCTACGAGCAGTACTTC. Its translation is CATRDPHKRSYEQYF.

The V call is TRBV14, the J call TRBJ2-5; D is undetermined. This CDR3 spans 13 amino acids. Per the germline V gene, CDR1 is SGHDN and CDR2 is FVKESK. Trimming left V 2 bases short and J 5 bases short, with 9 bases between. The CDR3 nucleotides are TGTGCCAGCAGCCAATATGCGTCGGAGACCCAGTACTTC. It translates to CASSQYASETQYF.

The V call is TRBV27, the J call TRBJ1-5, with D possibly matching TRBD1 (5 bases). Trimming took 2 bases from V and 4 from J, leaving 9 bases between them. This CDR3 spans 14 amino acids. CDR1 is MNHEY and CDR2 is SMNVEV in the germline V gene (reference sequence). The CDR3 sequence: CASSLGGENQPQHF. The CDR3 coding sequence is TGTGCCAGCAGTTTAGGGGGGGAAAATCAGCCCCAGCATTTT.

The chain has TRBV5-5 and TRBJ2-7, with D perhaps TRBD2 (5 bases). The CDR3 extends over 16 amino acids. The germline CDR1 and CDR2 sequences are SGHKS and YYEKEE (reference sequence). V dropped 3 bases and J dropped 1 base, with 17 bases sitting between them. CDR3 coding DNA: TGTGCCAGCAGCTCCCGGGCCGGACTTGCGTCCTACGAGCAGTACTTC. Translated: CASSSRAGLASYEQYF.

The chain employs TRBV7-9 and TRBJ2-7; D is unresolved. Germline loops: CDR1 SEHNR, CDR2 FQNEAQ (reference sequence). This CDR3 contains 12 residues. The V end was cut by 1 base, the J end by 6 bases, with 7 bases between. The CDR3 region has the DNA TGTGCCAGCAGCTTAGTTTTAGGCGAGCAGTACTTC. The encoded protein is CASSLVLGEQYF.